This T cell receptor (beta chain) was obtained from a study of T cell responses to AZD1222 COVID-19 vaccine. V lost 6 bases and J lost 4; bases outside the gene matches: 14. The CDR3 has 16 residues. Per the germline V gene, CDR1 is MNHEY and CDR2 is SVGEGT. A note on this clone: The antigen is not known.

Findings of the study overall: Per reports, nearly half of all spike-specific TCRs target regions that are unmutated in variants. Once two AZD1222 doses were given, Spike-specific TCR breadth and depth went up. The CD4 TCRs associated with vaccination extended across spike and predominated at 160-218 and 743-854.

TCRdb's copy holds only in-frame clones and misses some; the assay was immunoSEQ multiplex PCR. The table lists 120,000 to 150,000 clones, approximately 89% of them singletons. The input for sequencing was peripheral blood, taken 28 days after the second AZD1222 dose. This TCR was recovered from an adult who received the AZD1222 COVID-19 vaccine. The chain carries TRBV6-2 or TRBV6-3 and TRBJ1-1, with 7 bases matching TRBD1. The DNA of the CDR3 is TGTGCCAGCAGCCCCGGGACAGATTGGAGGGGCACTGAAGCTTTCTTT. It encodes CASSPGTDWRGTEAFF.